This T cell receptor beta chain came from a study of vaccination and CD4 T cells after COVID-19. For the study at large: Every culture used as a control got a CEFX pool, an HIV-1 Nef pool, or no peptide.

Cultured CD4+ T-cell DNA underwent Oncomine TCR Beta short-read sequencing. TCRdb ran MiXCR on the PCR reads and lists one entry per CDR3 protein. The profile shows about 15,000 distinct CDR3 sequences, 50% to 75% of them singletons. Germline V gives CDR1 SGHTA, CDR2 FQGNSA. V was trimmed by 1 base and J by 2 bases, leaving 8 bases between them. This CDR3 is built from 14 residues. The treatment is: roughly 10-day PBMC culture with coronavirus spike peptide pools or control peptides (ViraFEST assay). Positive PCR tests were logged from March through December 2020, ahead of US Alpha, Beta and Delta variants. Concerning this clonotype itself: The antigen remains undetermined.

The sequencing input was CD4+ T cells from blood, cultured in vitro. This clonotype originated in a human donor who had recovered from COVID-19. The rearrangement links TRBV7-2 to TRBJ1-2; unclear D gene. The CDR3 nucleotides read TGTGCCAGCAGCTTAGGCAGCCTAAACTATGGCTACACCTTC. This codes for CASSLGSLNYGYTF.